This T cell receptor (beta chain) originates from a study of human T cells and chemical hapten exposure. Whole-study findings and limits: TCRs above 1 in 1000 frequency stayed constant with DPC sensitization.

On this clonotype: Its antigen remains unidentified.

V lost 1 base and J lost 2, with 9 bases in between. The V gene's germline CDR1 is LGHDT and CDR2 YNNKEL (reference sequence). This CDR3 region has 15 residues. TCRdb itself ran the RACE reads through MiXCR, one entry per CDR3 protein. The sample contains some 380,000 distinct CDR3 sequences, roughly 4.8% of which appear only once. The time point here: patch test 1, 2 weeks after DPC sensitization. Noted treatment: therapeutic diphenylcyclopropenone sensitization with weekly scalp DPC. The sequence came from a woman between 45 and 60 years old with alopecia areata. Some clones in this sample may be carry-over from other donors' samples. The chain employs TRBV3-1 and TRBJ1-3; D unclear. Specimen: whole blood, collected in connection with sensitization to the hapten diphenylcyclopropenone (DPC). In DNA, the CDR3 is TGTGCCAGCAGCCAAGTACCTAGGACTGGAAACACCATATATTTT. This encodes CASSQVPRTGNTIYF.